A selection of T cell receptor beta chains follows, all from one sample in a study of patients and donors after allogeneic stem cell transplantation. TCRdb reanalysed the RT-PCR reads using MiXCR and keeps one entry per CDR3 protein. Of about 40,000 distinct CDR3 sequences in the sample, about 31% are singletons; the top ten hold roughly 78%. The sequencing sample was made of blood, either unsorted or a sorted T cell fraction (not recorded which). The receptor set was obtained from a human donor who was either an allogeneic HSCT recipient or a stem cell or donor lymphocyte infusion donor (not recorded which). It is not recorded whose cells these are; they may come from a transplant donor. Both conserved end residues are part of each CDR3. A D gene is named only where the DNA matches it firmly. The size field is filled for only some rows; it gives once, few, many or a size class.

V gene,clone size,D gene,J gene,CDR3 protein,CDR3 DNA
TRBV5-1,NA,NA,TRBJ2-7,CASSLVRGYYEQYF,TGCGCCAGCAGCTTGGTCCGGGGGTACTACGAGCAGTACTTC
TRBV7-2,NA,NA,TRBJ1-3,CASSFDWGAGNTIYF,TGTGCCAGCAGCTTCGATTGGGGGGCTGGAAACACCATATATTTT
TRBV6-2/TRBV6-3,NA,NA,TRBJ1-1,CASGRIRDAEAFF,TGTGCCAGCGGCCGGATTAGGGACGCTGAAGCTTTCTTT
TRBV20-1,NA,NA,TRBJ2-2,CSAPRGWFGELFF,TGCAGTGCACCGAGAGGGTGGTTCGGGGAGCTGTTTTTT
TRBV5-5,NA,NA,TRBJ1-5,CASSSGQFNQPQHF,TGTGCCAGCAGCTCCGGACAGTTTAATCAGCCCCAGCATTTT
TRBV5-5,NA,TRBD1,TRBJ2-5,CASSLETGKRLLETQYF,TGTGCCAGCAGCTTAGAGACAGGGAAGAGATTATTAGAGACCCAGTACTTC
TRBV10-3,NA,NA,TRBJ2-3,CAISEGGSTQYF,TGTGCCATCAGTGAGGGGGGATCTACGCAGTATTTT
TRBV28,NA,NA,TRBJ1-2,CASSPHGHYGYTF,TGTGCCAGCAGTCCTCACGGTCACTATGGCTACACCTTC
TRBV6-5,NA,NA,TRBJ1-4,CASSPLERLNEKLFF,TGTGCCAGCAGCCCTTTGGAGCGACTGAATGAAAAACTGTTTTTT
TRBV20-1,once,NA,TRBJ2-7,CSARDSLNRIGREQYF,TGCAGTGCTAGAGATAGTTTGAACAGAATAGGTCGCGAGCAGTACTTC
TRBV20-1,few,NA,TRBJ1-1,CSALRDTVMNTEAFF,TGCAGTGCTCTACGGGACACCGTAATGAACACTGAAGCTTTCTTT
TRBV28,few,NA,TRBJ1-5,CASSQQGQPQHF,TGTGCCAGCAGCCAACAAGGACAGCCCCAGCATTTT
TRBV4-3,many,TRBD1,TRBJ1-5,CASSQDQAGGLAQPQHF,TGCGCCAGCAGCCAAGATCAGGCAGGGGGTTTGGCACAGCCCCAGCATTTT
TRBV20-1,NA,NA,TRBJ2-2,CSARRSFTGELFF,TGCAGTGCTAGAAGAAGTTTCACCGGGGAGCTGTTTTTT
TRBV11-2,NA,NA,TRBJ1-1,CASSLSLVTEAFF,TGTGCCAGCAGCCTCTCCCTTGTGACTGAAGCTTTCTTT
TRBV18,NA,TRBD2,TRBJ2-3,CASSPLGTSVPDTQYF,TGTGCCAGCTCACCGCTTGGGACTAGCGTACCAGATACGCAGTATTTT
TRBV20-1,many,TRBD1,TRBJ2-4,CSAGGQVNIQYF,TGCAGTGCTGGGGGACAGGTGAACATTCAGTACTTC
TRBV29-1,few,TRBD1,TRBJ2-7,CSVVPGQAQYYEQYF,TGCAGCGTTGTTCCGGGACAGGCCCAGTACTACGAGCAGTACTTC
TRBV20-1,many,NA,TRBJ1-2,CSASGQGNYGYTF,TGCAGTGCTAGCGGGCAGGGAAACTATGGCTACACCTTC
TRBV28,many,TRBD1,TRBJ1-6,CASSLYRGQGNSPLHF,TGTGCCAGCAGTTTATACCGGGGACAGGGGAATTCACCCCTCCACTTT
TRBV20-1,many,NA,TRBJ1-4,CSARPPAVANEKLFF,TGCAGTGCTAGACCCCCGGCGGTAGCTAATGAAAAACTGTTTTTT
TRBV28,NA,NA,TRBJ1-2,CASSDGVQGNHGYTF,TGTGCCAGCAGTGATGGTGTGCAGGGGAACCATGGCTACACCTTC
TRBV5-5,NA,TRBD1,TRBJ2-1,CASSIQGEGAGRFF,TGTGCCAGCAGTATCCAGGGGGAAGGAGCTGGGCGGTTCTTC
TRBV7-3,NA,TRBD1,TRBJ1-1,CASSRDRGRITEAFF,TGTGCCAGCAGCCGGGACAGGGGGCGCATCACTGAAGCTTTCTTT
TRBV20-1,few,NA,TRBJ1-5,CSASSDSSQPQHF,TGCAGTGCTAGTAGCGACAGCAGTCAGCCCCAGCATTTT
TRBV7-9,many,NA,TRBJ1-1,CASSLGTWAEAFF,TGTGCCAGCAGCTTAGGGACTTGGGCTGAAGCTTTCTTT
TRBV12-3/TRBV12-4,many,NA,TRBJ1-6,CASSLGISPLHF,TGTGCCAGCAGTTTAGGCATTTCACCCCTCCACTTT
TRBV29-1,NA,NA,TRBJ1-2,CSVEGRLKRGYTF,TGCAGCGTTGAGGGCAGACTCAAACGGGGCTACACCTTC
TRBV28,NA,NA,TRBJ1-2,CASKGDLPRGYTF,TGTGCCAGCAAAGGGGACCTGCCACGGGGCTACACCTTC
TRBV4-3,many,TRBD2,TRBJ2-7,CASSQDPSGTYEQYF,TGCGCCAGCAGCCAAGATCCTAGCGGGACCTACGAGCAGTACTTC
TRBV27,NA,TRBD2,TRBJ2-2,CASSFRTRGTGELFF,TGTGCCAGCAGTTTTAGGACTAGGGGCACCGGGGAGCTGTTTTTT
TRBV28,NA,NA,TRBJ2-2,CASSLDTGGPSGELFF,TGTGCCAGCAGTCTAGACACCGGGGGTCCCTCCGGGGAGCTGTTTTTT
TRBV20-1,few,NA,TRBJ2-6,CSASRGTSGANVLTF,TGCAGTGCTAGTAGGGGAACATCTGGGGCCAACGTCCTGACTTTC
TRBV28,NA,NA,TRBJ2-7,CASSLRGEQYF,TGTGCCAGCAGTTTGCGAGGCGAGCAGTACTTC
TRBV7-9,NA,NA,TRBJ2-7,CASSFFHEQYF,TGTGCCAGCAGCTTTTTCCACGAGCAGTACTTC
TRBV28,NA,NA,TRBJ2-3,CASSSGIDTQYF,TGTGCCAGCAGTTCTGGAATAGATACGCAGTATTTT
TRBV19,NA,NA,TRBJ1-5,CASTPGFNQPQHF,TGTGCCAGTACCCCAGGGTTCAATCAGCCCCAGCATTTT
TRBV28,many,NA,TRBJ1-6,CASSFMGHRRSSYNSPLHF,TGTGCCAGCAGTTTTATGGGCCATCGACGGAGCTCCTATAATTCACCCCTCCACTTT
TRBV27,NA,TRBD1,TRBJ2-2,CASSIRGRAGELFF,TGTGCCAGCAGTATCAGGGGGCGGGCCGGGGAGCTGTTTTTT
TRBV5-1,few,NA,TRBJ2-3,CASSLGGHASTDTQYF,TGCGCCAGCAGCTTGGGGGGCCATGCTAGCACAGATACGCAGTATTTT
TRBV6-6,NA,NA,TRBJ1-2,CASSYAQKRSGYTF,TGTGCCAGCAGTTACGCCCAGAAACGGAGTGGCTACACCTTC